This note documents a single T cell receptor beta chain sequence. What antigen it recognizes has not been identified. No base-level quality is on record; no much larger clone is a single base apart. The germline V gene provides CDR1 SGHTA and CDR2 FQGNSA. The CDR3, cysteine through phenylalanine, is 14 amino acids long. Left in the record is the CDR3 DNA by itself, 42 bases read in frame from the first base. V sheds 1 base and J sheds 3 bases, leaving 10 bases between their ends. Sequenced using an Illumina MiSeq. TCRdb applied fastp at Q25 and MiXCR to the public reads, then kept only in-frame beta chains. Every distinct CDR3 protein forms one entry, paired with its most common genes and DNA. For this sample there are just under 65,000 distinct CDR3 sequences; 49% appear just once. The ten largest account for 2% to 2.5% of the sample. The data were obtained in a study of type 1 regulatory T cells (dated by TCRdb to 2020 to 2023). Context from the whole study: The study characterized an in vitro protocol that generated a Tr1-enriched, alloantigen-specific CD4 T cell product named T-allo10. Patients with hematological malignancies who were receiving allogeneic hematopoietic stem cell transplantation were the group in which T-allo10 was being clinically evaluated. Beyond this particular receptor, the publication reports: Tr1 cells showed a more restricted TCR repertoire than non-Tr1 cells, which the study interpreted as alloantigen-induced clonal expansion.

The specimen sequenced was cultured non-Tr1 T cells, either the whole culture or a sorted T cell fraction (not recorded which). The cell subset or site label on this specimen signifies: non-Tr1 population from the T-allo10 product. The TCR was taken from a human donor in good health. The chain uses TRBV7-2 and TRBJ2-7, with the D segment identity uncertain. The CDR3 corresponds to CASSLGGSDYEQYF. The DNA is TGTGCCAGCAGCTTAGGTGGGTCTGACTACGAGCAGTACTTC. The CDR3 plus the reference TRBV7-2 and TRBJ2-7 genes for the other parts give the full variable domain: GAGVSQSPSNKVTEKGKDVELRCDPISGHTALYWYRQSLGQGLEFLIYFQGNSAPDKSGLPSDRFSAERTGGSVSTLTIQRTQQEDSAVYLCASSLGGSDYEQYFGPGTRLTVT.